This section outlines one T cell receptor beta chain sequence together with its context. This specimen belongs to a study of cytomegalovirus exposure and HLA in healthy donors. The PCR made use of 60 Vbeta and 13 Jbeta primers. The assay was immunoSEQ multiplex PCR, and TCRdb's table has in-frame clones only and misses some. The sample holds 150,000 to 200,000 clones, 80% to 85% seen once. Nominally healthy donors were sampled, though unrecorded immune exposures were likely. CDR1 is MNHNS and CDR2 is SASEGT in the germline V gene. Trimming pared 6 bases from V and 1 base from J, leaving 11 bases between. CDR3 length: 14 amino acids.

The TCR comes from a girl between 2 and 10 years old in good health and CMV-seropositive. The gene calls are TRBV6-1 and TRBJ2-3, with D unclear. The sequenced sample consisted of PBMCs. CDR3 sequence (DNA): TGTGCCAGCAGCCCCATGAGCGGCACAGATACGCAGTATTTT. This encodes CASSPMSGTDTQYF.